The 18 T cell receptor beta chains below all came from one sample that was sequenced in a study of cytomegalovirus exposure and HLA in healthy donors. Vbeta (60) and Jbeta (13) primers were used in the PCR. Repertoires were generated with immunoSEQ multiplex PCR, while TCRdb's copy carries only in-frame clones and drops some. Among under 130,000 clones listed, around 75% were seen once. The sample taken for sequencing was PBMCs. Every receptor here comes from a man aged 25-45 years in good health and CMV-seronegative.

The V gene is TRBV7-2, the J gene TRBJ1-4; 7 bases match TRBD1. CDR3 length: 14 amino acids. V trimming: 6 bases; J trimming: 5 bases; junction bases outside the gene matches: 6. Per germline, CDR1 SGHTA and CDR2 FQGNSA. The CDR3 region is CASRPGTANEKLFF. The CDR3 nucleotides read TGTGCCAGCAGACCCGGGACAGCAAATGAAAAACTGTTTTTT.

The V call is TRBV13, the J call TRBJ1-1, with 9 positions matching TRBD1. Germline CDR1 reads PRHDT; CDR2 reads FYEKMQ (reference sequence). This CDR3 comprises 13 residues. V shed 5 bases and J 6 bases; nucleotides not matched to a gene: 4. The CDR3 protein is CASSRGTGSEAFF. In DNA form, the CDR3 reads TGTGCCAGCAGCCGGGGGACAGGGTCTGAAGCTTTCTTT.

This clone was seen a handful of times. The V gene is TRBV30, the J gene TRBJ2-3, with 7 bases aligning to TRBD2. CDR3 length: 14 residues. Trimming at V came to 5 bases and at J to 5 bases, leaving 10 bases not matched to a gene. Germline CDR1 GTSNPN, CDR2 SVGIG (reference sequence). The chain's CDR3 is CAWSLRVAGDTQYF. The CDR3 DNA reads TGTGCCTGGTCCCTTAGAGTAGCGGGAGATACGCAGTATTTT.

Here the CDR3 reads CASSSSSGYEQYF. The DNA for the CDR3 is TGTGCCAGCAGTTCGTCCAGCGGGTACGAGCAGTACTTC. The chain joins TRBV27 to TRBJ2-7; TRBD2 might be the D (6 bases). V shed 4 bases and J shed 4 bases, with 11 bases lying between them. Germline values: CDR1 MNHEY, CDR2 SMNVEV (reference sequence). The CDR3 sequence is 13 residues long.

V usage is TRBV18 and J usage is TRBJ2-7, with 8 bases matching TRBD2. CDR1 and CDR2 from the germline V gene are KGHSH and LQKENI. J was trimmed by 0 bases and V by 2 bases; bases with no gene match: 3. The CDR3 is 15 amino acids. The CDR3 loop is CASSPGGGNSYEQYF. In DNA form, the CDR3 reads TGTGCCAGCTCACCAGGCGGGGGGAACTCCTACGAGCAGTACTTC.

This clone was counted only a few times. This chain connects TRBV6-4 to TRBJ2-3; D gene unclear. Germline V gene lookup returns CDR1 MRHNA and CDR2 SNTAGT. The CDR3 has 14 residues. Between the trimmed V and J ends, which lost 3 bases and 7 bases, there was a span of 14 bases. The CDR3 sequence: CASSEELTHYTQYF. The CDR3 nucleotides read TGTGCCAGCAGTGAAGAACTTACCCACTATACGCAGTATTTT.

The CDR3 DNA sequence: TGTGCCAGCAGCTTAGCCGCCAGGGGCTCTGGAAACACCATATATTTT. Protein: CASSLAARGSGNTIYF. The chain carries TRBV7-2 and TRBJ1-3; the D gene is possibly TRBD1 (6 bases). Germline assignment: CDR1 SGHTA and CDR2 FQGNSA. V shed 0 bases and J shed 0 bases, with 9 bases lying between them. The CDR3 is 16 amino acids.

The chain has TRBV4-3 and TRBJ1-2; the D is unclear. Germline V CDR1 and CDR2: LGHNA, YSLEER. The V end lost 4 bases, the J end lost 6 bases, and 21 bases lay between the germline ends. This CDR3 is 16 amino acids long. The CDR3 DNA reads as TGCGCCAGCAGCCGCCCTGGAGCAGCCCAGAGGGATGGCTACACCTTC. Encoded protein: CASSRPGAAQRDGYTF.

Many counts were recorded for this clone. This chain uses TRBV29-1 with TRBJ2-6; perhaps TRBD1 as D (6 bases). Trimming left V 7 bases short and J 0 bases short, with 16 bases between. The length of the CDR3 is 16 residues. Germline V gene lookup returns CDR1 SQVTM and CDR2 ANQGSEA. The CDR3 nucleotides read TGCAGCGCTGCCCGGGACACGGACTCTGGGGCCAACGTCCTGACTTTC. It specifies CSAARDTDSGANVLTF.

Only one count was recorded for this clone. The V call is TRBV18, the J call TRBJ2-1, with TRBD2 matching 9 bases. V lost 3 bases, J lost 8 bases, and 5 bases stayed unmatched. The CDR3 spans 14 residues. CDR1 is KGHSH, CDR2 LQKENI, per germline. The CDR3 sequence: CASSPPSGTDEQFF. As DNA, the CDR3 is TGTGCCAGCTCACCCCCTAGCGGGACGGATGAGCAGTTCTTC.

The chain joins TRBV15 to TRBJ1-5; TRBD1 might be the D (6 bases). Looked up from germline, CDR1 is LNHNV and CDR2 is YYDKDF (reference sequence). The germline V and J ends were trimmed by 1 base and 4 bases, with 8 bases remaining between them. This CDR3 is built from 14 residues. Here the CDR3 reads CATSRAQGNQPQHF. The CDR3, as DNA: TGTGCCACCAGCAGAGCCCAGGGGAATCAGCCCCAGCATTTT.

V and J are TRBV28 and TRBJ2-7, with a tentative D call TRBD2 (7 bases). V lost 8 bases to trimming and J lost 6 bases, with 26 bases between them. Germline CDR1 MDHEN, CDR2 SYDVKM. This CDR3 is 16 amino acids long. In DNA form, the CDR3 reads TGTGCCAGCGCAGGAGGGGGAGGGACAAGGCTCACCGAGCAGTACTTC. Encoded protein: CASAGGGGTRLTEQYF.

The chain carries TRBV13 and TRBJ1-2; D is undetermined. Germline CDR1 is PRHDT and CDR2 is FYEKMQ (reference sequence). Trimming cost V 0 bases and J 2 bases, with 4 bases left between them. The CDR3 is 13 amino acids. The CDR3 bases are TGTGCCAGCAGCTTAGGGCAGAACTATGGCTACACCTTC. It encodes CASSLGQNYGYTF.

The CDR3 is CASSEAGRGSTDTQYF. Written as DNA, the CDR3 is TGTGCCAGCAGTGAAGCCGGGAGGGGAAGCACAGATACGCAGTATTTT. The chain combines TRBV6-1 with TRBJ2-3, with 8 bases matching TRBD2. The CDR3 has 16 amino acids. J lost 0 bases, V lost 0 bases, and 2 bases had no gene match. CDR1 is MNHNS and CDR2 is SASEGT in the germline V gene.

This clone came up many times. The chain combines TRBV6-4 with TRBJ2-1; possible D gene TRBD1, 6 bases. V lost 3 bases and J lost 5, with 8 bases in between. This CDR3 spans 13 amino acids. The germline CDR1 and CDR2 sequences are MRHNA and SNTAGT. The CDR3 protein is CASSERDNNEQFF. The CDR3 DNA is TGTGCCAGCAGTGAAAGGGACAACAATGAGCAGTTCTTC.

The rearrangement joins TRBV5-6 to TRBJ2-5; 9 positions match TRBD1. CDR3 length: 14 residues. Germline V CDR1 and CDR2: SGHDT, YYEEEE. V dropped 3 bases and J dropped 3; count of bases not matched to a gene: 3. In DNA form, the CDR3 reads TGTGCCAGCAGCTCCGGGACAGGGAAAGAGACCCAGTACTTC. This codes for CASSSGTGKETQYF.

This clone was counted only a few times. CDR3 protein: CASSPVDSYEQYF. In nucleotides, the CDR3 is TGTGCCAGCTCACCTGTAGACAGCTACGAGCAGTACTTC. This chain connects TRBV18 to TRBJ2-7, with D maybe TRBD1 (5 bases). The CDR3 runs to 13 residues. The V gene lost 3 bases and the J gene lost 3 bases, with 9 bases spanning the gap. CDR1 and CDR2 (germline): KGHSH, LQKENI.

This clone appeared a single time. V and J are TRBV29-1 and TRBJ2-1; tentative D call: TRBD1 (5 bases). Germline V gene sequence: CDR1 SQVTM, CDR2 ANQGSEA. Trimming took off 2 bases at V and 10 bases at J, with 12 bases between the two ends. The CDR3 is made up of 12 amino acids. The CDR3: CSVERQSDEQFF. Written as DNA, the CDR3 is TGCAGCGTTGAAAGACAGTCCGACGAGCAGTTCTTC.